This T cell receptor beta chain derives from a study of blood T cell repertoires in COVID-19. The V and J ends lost 2 bases and 6 bases respectively, with 5 bases between them. CDR3 size: 12 residues. CDR1 SEHNR and CDR2 FQNEAQ come from the germline V gene (reference sequence). Authors' processing steps: Estimation of nucleated cell counts relied on the amplification of reference gene primers. Some clones are missing from TCRdb's copy, which holds only in-frame ones; the method was immunoSEQ multiplex PCR. The DNA was the basis for D and trimming; V, J and clone size are from that table. The sample lists 250,000 or so clones; around 82% were seen once.

This clonotype originated in a man in his fifties or sixties who had recovered from COVID-19. Sequencing used PBMCs or T cells enriched from blood (not recorded which). The chain recombines TRBV7-9 with TRBJ2-1; D gene ambiguous. CDR3 nucleotide sequence: TGTGCCAGCAGCTTATCTCTCAATGAGCAGTTCTTC. Amino acid sequence: CASSLSLNEQFF.